This T cell receptor beta chain was observed in a study of blood T cells in healthy people across ages. Findings of the study overall: The donors' CMV status was not determined, possibly confounding changes in expanded clonotypes.

The use of a sample-barcoded 5' primer and a J-beta primer mix characterized a second PCR of about 7 to 12 cycles. TCRdb called the 5' RACE reads again in MiXCR, with one record for every CDR3 protein. Counted here are more than 1,400,000 distinct CDR3 sequences, 40% to 50% occurring once; the ten biggest clones make up roughly 8.2%. This clonotype was observed a handful of times. Its target is unknown. CDR1 SGHAT and CDR2 FQNNGV come from the germline V gene. Trimming took 5 bases from V and 2 from J, leaving 20 bases between them. The CDR3 runs to 17 residues. This chain connects TRBV11-2 to TRBJ2-3; TRBD1 might be the D (5 bases). The source material was blood. The receptor was derived from a woman between 18 and 29 years old in good health. The CDR3: CASSQHKGLVSTDTQYF. The CDR3 nucleotides read TGTGCCAGCAGCCAGCATAAGGGGCTAGTTTCCACAGATACGCAGTATTTT.